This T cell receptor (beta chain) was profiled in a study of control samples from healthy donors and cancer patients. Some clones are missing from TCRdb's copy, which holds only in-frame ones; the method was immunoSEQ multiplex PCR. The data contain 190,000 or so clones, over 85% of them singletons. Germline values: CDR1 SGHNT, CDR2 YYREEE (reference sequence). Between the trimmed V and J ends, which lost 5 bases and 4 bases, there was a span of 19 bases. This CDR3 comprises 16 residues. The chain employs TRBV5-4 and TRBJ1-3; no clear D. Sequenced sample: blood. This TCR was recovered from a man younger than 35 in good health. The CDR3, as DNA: TGTGCCAGCAGTTTCCTAACCGCCGGGCTCGGAAACACCATATATTTT. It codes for CASSFLTAGLGNTIYF.